This TCR beta chain was documented in a study of blood T cell repertoires in COVID-19. For the study at large: T cells, B-cell-depleted T cells, or PBMCs supplied cDNA or gDNA.

The table came from immunoSEQ multiplex PCR; TCRdb's copy has only in-frame clones and leaves some out. The sample shows around 160,000 clones, about 92% of them seen only once. The J segment lost 9 bases and the V segment lost 0 bases, leaving 5 bases of the junction unmatched. CDR3 length equals 15 residues. CDR1 is SGHRS and CDR2 is YFSETQ in the germline V gene. This TCR derives from a woman aged 60-75 years with COVID-19, enrolled during active disease. Source material: peripheral blood. This rearrangement joins TRBV5-1 to TRBJ1-6, with 8 bases aligning to TRBD1. CDR3 nucleotide sequence: TGCGCCAGCAGCTTGGAGGGACAGGCAACTTCACCCCTCCACTTT. This translates into CASSLEGQATSPLHF.